This T cell receptor (beta chain) came from a study of blood T cells in healthy people across ages. The CDR3 extends over 14 amino acids. The ends were cut back, 6 bases at V and 0 bases at J, with 9 bases in the middle. For the second PCR, which ran for roughly 6 to 11 cycles, a sample-barcoded 5' primer and a J-beta primer mix were used. TCRdb analysed the 5' RACE reads with MiXCR anew, one entry per CDR3 protein. The data show fewer than 700,000 distinct CDR3 sequences, 40% to 45% seen once. This clonotype has more than one count but fewer than ten. V gene TRBV12-3 or TRBV12-4 combines with J gene TRBJ2-4; D might be TRBD1 (5 bases). This sequence originates from an elderly man in good health. The specimen sequenced was blood. CDR3 amino acids: CASSKTGAKNIQYF. The CDR3 region has the DNA TGTGCCAGCAGCAAAACAGGAGCCAAAAACATTCAGTACTTC.